This T cell receptor (beta chain) was sequenced in a study of T cell changes during pregnancy in multiple sclerosis. The protocol was immunoSEQ multiplex PCR, while the TCRdb copy is restricted to in-frame clones and leaves out a portion. The table has 15,000 or so clones, 95% to 96% seen once. This CDR3 is built from 16 residues. The germline gives CDR1 LNHDA, CDR2 SQIVND (reference sequence). V lost 2 bases and J lost 4, with 17 bases in between. The rearrangement joins TRBV19 to TRBJ1-1; D perhaps matches TRBD1 (6 bases). Source: peripheral blood, taken in the third trimester of pregnancy. The receptor was isolated from a female donor with multiple sclerosis, enrolled in a pregnancy study. In DNA form, the CDR3 reads TGTGCCAGTAGTATATTGGGGGCGGGGGCTAGCACTGAAGCTTTCTTT. This translates into CASSILGAGASTEAFF.